The 17 T cell receptor beta chains presented below share a single source sample, sequenced in a study of T cells in Graves' hyperthyroidism and ophthalmopathy. Template material for amplifying TCR beta CDR3 regions consisted of RNA transcripts. The TCR CDR3 first-round RT-PCR relied on the HTBI primer set. TCRdb reprocessed the multiplex PCR reads with MiXCR, giving one entry per CDR3 protein. The table includes roughly 180,000 distinct CDR3 sequences, over 8% detected once. The source material was blood. The origin of the receptors is a woman between 18 and 30 years old with Graves' hyperthyroidism that later progressed to Graves' ophthalmopathy.

Many counts were recorded for this clonotype. The rearrangement joins TRBV7-3 to TRBJ2-3; D possibly corresponds to TRBD2 (7 bases). The CDR3 extends over 14 amino acids. Germline CDR1 and CDR2: SGHTA and FQGTGA. The germline V and J ends were trimmed by 5 bases and 4 bases, with 13 bases remaining between them. The CDR3: CASSEGGQSDTQYF. For the CDR3, the DNA is TGTGCCAGCAGCGAGGGGGGGCAGTCAGATACGCAGTATTTT.

At least ten counts were recorded for this clonotype. The gene calls are TRBV20-1 and TRBJ2-1; TRBD2 matches 12 bases. CDR1 is DFQATT, CDR2 SNEGSKA, per germline (reference sequence). J lost 0 bases, V lost 1 base, and 13 bases had no gene match. The CDR3 has 20 residues. The CDR3 here is CSARGQWGTSGLSSYNEQFF. The CDR3 nucleotides are TGCAGTGCTAGAGGACAGTGGGGGACTAGCGGGCTTAGCTCCTACAATGAGCAGTTCTTC.

This clonotype was seen a handful of times. V usage is TRBV29-1 and J usage is TRBJ2-7, with a possible D match to TRBD1 (5 bases). CDR1 SQVTM and CDR2 ANQGSEA come from the germline V gene. V was trimmed by 6 bases and J by 3 bases, leaving 9 bases between them. This CDR3 is built from 11 residues. The CDR3 spells CSVARDYEQYF. The CDR3 coding sequence is TGCAGCGTAGCCAGGGACTACGAGCAGTACTTC.

This clonotype was counted many times. The J gene is TRBJ1-6, the V gene TRBV12-3 or TRBV12-4; D call uncertain. CDR3 length equals 15 residues. V was cut by 5 bases and J by 3 bases, with 11 bases left in between. Here the CDR3 DNA reads TGTGCCAGCAGTCAGACTGGAATCTATAATTCACCCCTCCACTTT. Amino acid sequence: CASSQTGIYNSPLHF.

As for this clonotype: Being one base from a much bigger clone, this may be a read error. This is likely a read error, given that the CDR3 carries no conserved phenylalanine or tryptophan at its end. V usage is TRBV29-1 and J usage is TRBJ2-1, with D unclear. V lost 6 bases and J 0 bases, leaving 12 bases between the germline ends. Germline CDR1 and CDR2: SQVTM and ANQGSEA. This CDR3 has 14 amino acids. The CDR3 coding sequence is TGCAGCGTGATTCCCGATAGCTCCTACAATGAGCAGTTCTCC. This gives the protein CSVIPDSSYNEQFS.

The rearrangement uses TRBV18 and TRBJ2-2, with 11 bases fitting TRBD2. The V gene end was trimmed by 8 bases and the J gene end by 5 bases; junction bases not matched to a gene: 16. From germline, CDR1 is KGHSH and CDR2 LQKENI. The CDR3 is made up of 18 amino acids. The CDR3 reads CASPLTSGIPLGTGELFF. The CDR3 DNA sequence: TGTGCCAGCCCTTTGACTAGCGGGATCCCCTTAGGAACCGGGGAGCTGTTTTTT.

In its sample, this clonotype was seen many times. The gene calls are TRBV7-2 and TRBJ2-3; tentatively, D is TRBD1 (5 bases). The CDR3 loop spans 12 amino acids. The germline V and J ends were trimmed by 3 bases and 9 bases, with 10 bases remaining between them. Germline CDR1 and CDR2: SGHTA and FQGNSA. CDR3 sequence reads: CASSLVAGTQYF. The CDR3, as DNA: TGTGCCAGCAGCTTGGTCGCAGGGACGCAGTATTTT.

This clonotype was observed at least ten times. The chain is built from TRBV12-3 or TRBV12-4 and TRBJ1-1; maybe TRBD1 (5 bases). The CDR3 loop spans 14 amino acids. With 3 bases removed from V and 0 bases from J, the gap between germline ends came to 8 bases. CDR3 sequence: CASSFRGVNTEAFF. The CDR3 DNA is TGTGCCAGCAGTTTTCGAGGGGTGAACACTGAAGCTTTCTTT.

There are many counts of this clonotype. The chain couples TRBV11-3 to TRBJ2-5; TRBD2 matches 11 bases. The ends lost 1 base at V and 2 bases at J; junction bases unmatched: 3. Germline V gene lookup returns CDR1 SGHNT and CDR2 YENEEA. This CDR3 is 16 amino acids long. CDR3 in DNA: TGTGCCAGCAGCTTAGGGGGACTAGCGGCACAAGAGACCCAGTACTTC. It translates to CASSLGGLAAQETQYF.

The chain carries TRBV15 and TRBJ2-3, with D perhaps matching TRBD2 (5 bases). V shed 3 bases and J shed 3 bases, with 7 bases lying between them. Germline lookup yields CDR1 LNHNV and CDR2 YYDKDF (reference sequence). This CDR3 spans 13 amino acids. CDR3 amino acids: CATSSRTTDTQYF. CDR3 coding DNA: TGTGCCACCAGCAGCCGGACTACAGATACGCAGTATTTT.

V and J are TRBV9 and TRBJ1-6; 7 positions agree with TRBD1. Germline lookup yields CDR1 SGDLS and CDR2 YYNGEE. V was pared by 3 bases and J by 5 bases, with 5 bases of the junction left unmatched. The CDR3 contains 15 residues. The CDR3 region is CASSASGTDNSPLHF. DNA of the CDR3: TGTGCCAGCAGCGCCTCCGGGACAGATAATTCACCCCTCCACTTT.

At least ten counts were recorded for this clonotype. J is TRBJ2-3 and V is TRBV4-2; D is ambiguous. Germline CDR1 is LGHNA and CDR2 is YNFKEQ. The ends were cut back, 3 bases at V and 4 bases at J, with 8 bases in the middle. This CDR3 has 13 residues. The CDR3 sequence: CASSQRKADTQYF. As DNA, the CDR3 is TGTGCCAGCAGCCAGCGTAAGGCAGATACGCAGTATTTT.

The genes are TRBV19 and TRBJ1-5; tentative D call: TRBD1 (5 bases). The germline V gene has CDR1 LNHDA and CDR2 SQIVND (reference sequence). There are 13 residues in the CDR3. Trimming pared 2 bases from V and 4 bases from J, leaving 6 bases between. CDR3 loop: CASSISGNQPQHF. In nucleotides, the CDR3 is TGTGCCAGTAGTATATCAGGGAATCAGCCCCAGCATTTT.

This clonotype was picked up many times. The genes are TRBV9 and TRBJ1-1; the D is unclear. CDR3 length equals 14 residues. Trimming removed 0 bases from V and 4 bases from J, with 10 bases in between. Per the germline V gene, CDR1 is SGDLS and CDR2 is YYNGEE. CDR3 region: CASSVDVGSTEAFF. The DNA of the CDR3 is TGTGCCAGCAGCGTAGACGTAGGTTCCACTGAAGCTTTCTTT.

This clonotype has ten or more counts. The chain has TRBV7-9 and TRBJ1-1; a weak D match, TRBD1 (6 bases). The length of the CDR3 is 15 residues. Germline CDR1 is SEHNR and CDR2 is FQNEAQ (reference sequence). Trimming left V 6 bases short and J 5 bases short, with 19 bases between. DNA for the CDR3: TGTGCCAGCAGTATTATTAACAGGGAGATGACTGAAGCTTTCTTT. Encoded protein: CASSIINREMTEAFF.

This clonotype was found many times. The rearrangement uses TRBV19 and TRBJ1-1, with D possibly matching TRBD1 (6 bases). Germline V gene sequence: CDR1 LNHDA, CDR2 SQIVND (reference sequence). V lost 5 bases to trimming and J lost 6 bases, with 13 bases between them. The CDR3 is 13 amino acids. DNA for the CDR3: TGTGCCAGTAGTTGGGGAGGGGGTTCTGAAGCTTTCTTT. Translated, it gives CASSWGGGSEAFF. The complete variable domain, with remaining parts taken from reference TRBV19 and TRBJ1-1, reads DGGITQSPKYLFRKEGQNVTLSCEQNLNHDAMYWYRQDPGQGLRLIYYSQIVNDFQKGDIAEGYSVSREKKESFPLTVTSAQKNPTAFYLCASSWGGGSEAFFGQGTRLTVV.

Ten or more counts support this clonotype. The chain combines TRBV20-1 with TRBJ2-7, with 7 bases aligning to TRBD2. J lost 2 bases, V lost 5 bases, and 9 bases had no gene match. Germline V lookup: CDR1 DFQATT, CDR2 SNEGSKA (reference sequence). This CDR3 has 14 amino acids. This CDR3 reads CSAGKSGVTYEQYF. The CDR3, as DNA: TGCAGTGCTGGTAAGAGCGGGGTGACCTACGAGCAGTACTTC.